Listed here is a single T cell receptor (beta chain). The antigen is undetermined. The sample has other DNA sequences that encode this CDR3 too. Terminally differentiated effector memory CD45RA+ cells were left out of the naive CD8 fraction, which was CD45RO-negative and positively selected for CCR7. The data belong to a study of shared clonotypes between healthy human individuals. An even split of each subset's genomic DNA across several immunoSEQ plates was performed. The method was immunoSEQ multiplex PCR; TCRdb's version includes in-frame clones alone and lacks a portion of them. The sample shows about 700,000 clones, under 95% of them seen only once. V was clipped by 4 bases and J by 6 bases; unmatched bases: 14. There are 17 residues in the CDR3. Germline-derived CDR1 and CDR2 are SEHNR and FQNEAQ (reference sequence). Findings and caveats of the study: Generation probabilities of non-shared clonotypes were lower (relative to those shared by all four donors).

Sequencing was performed on naive CD8+ T cells sorted from blood. The chain has TRBV7-9 and TRBJ1-4; the match to TRBD1 covers 7 bases. The source of this sequence is a man younger than 45 in good health. CDR3 sequence: CASSSGFGTEGDEKLFF. The CDR3 DNA sequence: TGTGCCAGCAGCTCTGGGTTCGGGACAGAAGGAGATGAAAAACTGTTTTTT.